Listed below are T cell receptor beta chains from one sample, sequenced in a study of T cell responses to AZD1222 COVID-19 vaccine. TCRdb keeps only in-frame clones here, not all; method: immunoSEQ multiplex PCR. Of about 110,000 clones listed, approximately 86% are singletons. The sequences come from peripheral blood, collected on day 0 of AZD1222 vaccination. All receptors derive from an adult in good health. The CDR3 runs from the conserved cysteine through the conserved F or W. A D gene is named only where the DNA matches it firmly. Not all rows give a size; the values are once, few, many and, for expanded clones, a class.

cdr3_nt cdr3_aa clone_size j_call v_call d_call
TGCAGCGTTGCCCGGACTAGCGGGGGCCCGCGTGAGACCCAGTACTTC CSVARTSGGPRETQYF . TRBJ2-5 TRBV29-1 TRBD2
TGCGCCAGCAGCTTGGGTGGGGGCGGTGGTGAAGCTTTCTTT CASSLGGGGGEAFF . TRBJ1-1 TRBV5-1 .
TGTGCCAGCAGCTCCGGGACACCGAAACCCTACGAGCAGTACTTC CASSSGTPKPYEQYF . TRBJ2-7 TRBV28 .
TGTGCCAGCAGCCACTATTGGGGGACGCGTGCAACTAATGAAAAACTGTTTTTT CASSHYWGTRATNEKLFF once TRBJ1-4 TRBV3-1/TRBV3-2 .
TGTGCCCGTTCGGGGGGGCAGGGGAGTATCGGGGAGCTGTTTTTT CARSGGQGSIGELFF . TRBJ2-2 TRBV19 TRBD2
TGTGCCAGCTCACCACGAGGCAAGGACACTGAAGCTTTCTTT CASSPRGKDTEAFF . TRBJ1-1 TRBV18 .
TGTGCCAGCAGCGCTTGGACAGGGTATTTCTATGGCTACACCTTC CASSAWTGYFYGYTF . TRBJ1-2 TRBV5-4 TRBD1
TGTGCCAGCAGTCCCCCGGCGGGCTATGGCTACACCTTC CASSPPAGYGYTF . TRBJ1-2 TRBV6-5 .
TGTGCCAGCAGTCCACGAGAGACCCAGTACTTC CASSPRETQYF once TRBJ2-5 TRBV6-5 .
TGCGCCAGCAGCCAACCCGGGGGACCCATCAAAAACATTCAGTACTTC CASSQPGGPIKNIQYF . TRBJ2-4 TRBV4-1 .
TGTGCCAGCAGTTTAAGCCCAGGGGGACCCTACGAGCAGTACTTC CASSLSPGGPYEQYF . TRBJ2-7 TRBV28 TRBD1
TGTGCCACCAGTGAAATAGGACAGGGTAAATTCAATGAGCAGTTCTTC CATSEIGQGKFNEQFF . TRBJ2-1 TRBV24-1 TRBD1
TGTGCCAGCAGCCTCGGCGCCGGGGCCGGGGAGCTGTTTTTT CASSLGAGAGELFF . TRBJ2-2 TRBV7-8 .
TGTGCCAGCAGCTTCCAGGGGAACACTGAAGCTTTCTTT CASSFQGNTEAFF . TRBJ1-1 TRBV11-2 .
TGTGCCTGGAGAAGGACAGCTGGAAACACCATATATTTT CAWRRTAGNTIYF . TRBJ1-3 TRBV30 .
TGTGCCACCACCAAGGGGGACCGGCAGTATTTT CATTKGDRQYF . TRBJ2-3 TRBV24-1 .
TGTGCCAGCACCATCCCGTCGGTGGGCATTCAGTACTTC CASTIPSVGIQYF . TRBJ2-4 TRBV6-4 .
TGTGCCAGCAGCCGGACTAGCGGCTACCAAGAGACCCAGTACTTC CASSRTSGYQETQYF . TRBJ2-5 TRBV5-4 TRBD2
TGTGCCAGCAGCTTGGACAGGGGAAGAACTGAAGCTTTCTTT CASSLDRGRTEAFF few TRBJ1-1 TRBV5-6 TRBD1
TGTGCCAGCAGCCAGCCTATCGGGGGAGGTGAAAAACTGTTTTTT CASSQPIGGGEKLFF . TRBJ1-4 TRBV4-2 .
TGTGCCAGCAGTAAAGGACAGGGAAGGCTGAATCAGCCCCAGCATTTT CASSKGQGRLNQPQHF . TRBJ1-5 TRBV6-2/TRBV6-3 TRBD1
TGTGCCAGCATACCCGGCCCGAGCGGGGGGACCTACGAGCAGTACTTC CASIPGPSGGTYEQYF . TRBJ2-7 TRBV7-6 TRBD2
TGCGCCAGCAGCGGGCGTATGTATTTCAATCCGAACACTGAAGCTTTCTTT CASSGRMYFNPNTEAFF . TRBJ1-1 TRBV5-1 .
TGTGCCAGCAGCCCCCCCCCAGGGGGCTACACCGGGGAGCTGTTTTTT CASSPPPGGYTGELFF . TRBJ2-2 TRBV9 TRBD1
TGTGCCAGCAGCTCCTCCAGGGGAAACACTGAAGCTTTCTTT CASSSSRGNTEAFF . TRBJ1-1 TRBV5-5 .
TGTGCCAGCAGTTACGCCGGGACGGGAAACACTGAAGCTTTCTTT CASSYAGTGNTEAFF . TRBJ1-1 TRBV6-2/TRBV6-3 .
TGTGCCAGCAGCGAAACGGCTCAGCCTACGGGCGGCTACACCTTC CASSETAQPTGGYTF . TRBJ1-2 TRBV5-5 .
TGCGCCAGCAGCTTGGGCCTAGCGGGGGGCCCCCAAGAGACCCAGTACTTC CASSLGLAGGPQETQYF . TRBJ2-5 TRBV5-1 TRBD2
TGTGCCAGTAGGGGAGGACTAACGGAAAAACTGTTTTTT CASRGGLTEKLFF . TRBJ1-4 TRBV19 .
TGTGCCAGCAGCTTAGCGAACAGCGGGGTCAATCAGCCCCAGCATTTT CASSLANSGVNQPQHF . TRBJ1-5 TRBV7-8 .
TGTGCCAGCAGCGGCCCCCCGACGGCGAGCTCCTATAATTCACCCCTCCACTTT CASSGPPTASSYNSPLHF once TRBJ1-6 TRBV25-1 .
TGTGCCAGCAGTGACCCATACTATGGCTACACCTTC CASSDPYYGYTF . TRBJ1-2 TRBV6-4 .
TGTGCCTGGAGTAGGGACGGAAACTATGGCTACACCTTC CAWSRDGNYGYTF . TRBJ1-2 TRBV30 .
TGTGCCAGCAGCCCAATACAGGGAACAATGAACACTGAAGCTTTCTTT CASSPIQGTMNTEAFF . TRBJ1-1 TRBV5-6 .
TGTGCCACCAGCGGATGGGGGTACGAGTTGGAGACCCAGTACTTC CATSGWGYELETQYF . TRBJ2-5 TRBV15 .
TGTGCCAGCAGTTCCCCAGGCACCACCGGGGAGCTGTTTTTT CASSSPGTTGELFF . TRBJ2-2 TRBV28 .
TGTGCCAGCTCCCAGTCCCGGGACCATCCTGAAGCTTTCTTT CASSQSRDHPEAFF . TRBJ1-1 TRBV18 .
TGTGCCAGCAGCTCAAACCCGGGACAGGGGACCCATGGCTACACCTTC CASSSNPGQGTHGYTF . TRBJ1-2 TRBV7-9 TRBD1
TGTGCCAGCAGTTTAACTATTGGGGGGGAGCATCAGCCCCAGCATTTT CASSLTIGGEHQPQHF . TRBJ1-5 TRBV28 .